This TCR beta chain derives from a study of cytomegalovirus exposure and HLA in healthy donors. PCR amplification relied on 60 Vbeta primers (plus 13 Jbeta primers). TCRdb's table, derived via immunoSEQ multiplex PCR, lists solely in-frame clones and lacks some. The sample records about 190,000 clones, almost 85% being singletons. Overall study findings and caveats: A later look showed TCR association rates differing by HLA locus, highest for DRB1 and lowest for HLA-C. Most TCRs appeared rarely, but some public TCRs recurred in many donors.

Note on this clone: The target antigen is unknown.

The origin of this receptor is a boy aged 5-17 years in good health and CMV-seronegative. The source material was PBMCs.

CDR3 amino acids: CASSLFEKGATEAFF. DNA of the CDR3: TGTGCCAGCAGCTTATTTGAGAAGGGGGCCACTGAAGCTTTCTTT. J is TRBJ1-1 and V is TRBV7-2; TRBD1 matches 7 bases. Germline-derived CDR1 and CDR2 are SGHTA and FQGNSA. V lost 2 bases to trimming and J lost 4 bases; unmatched junction nucleotides: 7. This CDR3 is 15 amino acids long.